Included here is one TCR beta chain sequence, with context. The same CDR3 arises from other DNA sequences in this sample as well. This entry belongs to a study of blood T cell repertoires in COVID-19. The CDR3 covers 14 residues. The V and J ends lost 5 bases and 0 bases, in that order; junction bases with no gene match: 3. CDR1 and CDR2 from the germline V gene are SGHTA and FQGNSA. TCRdb's table, derived via immunoSEQ multiplex PCR, lists solely in-frame clones and lacks some. The table includes roughly 330,000 clones, roughly 90% detected once. The specimen sequenced was peripheral blood. The chain is built from TRBV7-2 and TRBJ2-7; 8 bases are shared with TRBD2. This clonotype originated in a woman in her forties or fifties with active or convalescent COVID-19. CDR3 sequence (DNA): TGTGCCAGCAGCAGCGGGGGCAGCTCCTACGAGCAGTACTTC. This gives the protein CASSSGGSSYEQYF.